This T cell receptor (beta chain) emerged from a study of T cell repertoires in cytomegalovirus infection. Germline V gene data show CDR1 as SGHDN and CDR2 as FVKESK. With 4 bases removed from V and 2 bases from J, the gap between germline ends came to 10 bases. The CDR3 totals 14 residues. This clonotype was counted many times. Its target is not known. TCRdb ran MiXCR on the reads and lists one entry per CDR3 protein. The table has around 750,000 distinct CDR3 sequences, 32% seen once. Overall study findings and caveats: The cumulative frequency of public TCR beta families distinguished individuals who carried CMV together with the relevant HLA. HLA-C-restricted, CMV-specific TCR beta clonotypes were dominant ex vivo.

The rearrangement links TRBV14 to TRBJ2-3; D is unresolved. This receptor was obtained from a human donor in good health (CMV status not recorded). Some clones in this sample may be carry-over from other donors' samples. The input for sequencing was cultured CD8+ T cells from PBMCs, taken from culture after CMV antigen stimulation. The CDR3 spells CASSLPFFTDTQYF. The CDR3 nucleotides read TGTGCCAGCAGCCTTCCGTTCTTCACAGATACGCAGTATTTT.